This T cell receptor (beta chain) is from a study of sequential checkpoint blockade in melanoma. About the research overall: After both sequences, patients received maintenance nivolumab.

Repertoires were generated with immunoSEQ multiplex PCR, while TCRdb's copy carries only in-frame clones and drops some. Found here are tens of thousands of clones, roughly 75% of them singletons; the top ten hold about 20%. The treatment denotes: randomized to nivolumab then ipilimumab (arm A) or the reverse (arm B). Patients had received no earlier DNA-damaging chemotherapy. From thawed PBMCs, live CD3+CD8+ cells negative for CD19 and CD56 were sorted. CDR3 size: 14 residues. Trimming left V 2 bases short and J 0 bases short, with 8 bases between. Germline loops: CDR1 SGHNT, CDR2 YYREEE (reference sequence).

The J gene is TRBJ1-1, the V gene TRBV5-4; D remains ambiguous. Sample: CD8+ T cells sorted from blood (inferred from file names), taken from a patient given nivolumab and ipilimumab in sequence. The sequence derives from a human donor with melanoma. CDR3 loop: CASSFGPLNTEAFF. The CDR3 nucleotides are TGTGCCAGCAGCTTTGGGCCCTTGAACACTGAAGCTTTCTTT.